This TCR beta chain originates from a study of CD8 T cells in Susac syndrome. The study, taken as a whole, reports: The number of individuals included in the study's TCR sequencing and HLA analysis was acknowledged as relatively small.

When the RNA was reverse transcribed, random hexamers were used with an input of 0.5 to 1 ug. Amplification of TCR beta CDR3 spanned 54 Vbeta and 13 Jbeta via immunoSEQ multiplex PCR. TCRdb used MiXCR to reprocess the immunoSEQ multiplex PCR reads, holding one entry per CDR3 protein. This table holds 110,000 or so distinct CDR3 sequences, roughly 90% found once. Negative isolation yielded the CD8+ and CD4+ T cells, while FACS enriched the TEMRA cells. On this clonotype itself: The target antigen is unknown.

The germline V and J ends were trimmed by 4 bases and 4 bases, with 16 bases remaining between them. The CDR3 totals 15 residues. The germline V gene has CDR1 SGHTA and CDR2 FQGNSA. This sequence originates from a human donor in good health. The rearrangement links TRBV7-2 to TRBJ1-2; D ambiguous. Sequencing input: CD8+ T cells from PBMCs. The CDR3 sequence is CASSYTPDWAYGYTF. The CDR3 coding sequence is TGTGCCAGCAGCTACACCCCGGACTGGGCCTATGGCTACACCTTC.